This paragraph reports one TCR beta chain. Its antigen is undetermined. These data originate in a study of blood T cells in healthy people across ages. General study points: The study found TCR beta diversity correlated strongly with naive T cell percentage. It was the long-lived donors that had more naive CD4+ cells and higher diversity than aged donors.

A second PCR, run for roughly 7 to 12 cycles, used a sample-barcoded 5' primer plus a J-beta primer mix. Individual samples furnished no less than 3 million CDR3-containing paired-end reads apiece. One entry per CDR3 protein results from TCRdb running MiXCR on the 5' RACE reads. The table has 1.5 million to 1.8 million distinct CDR3 sequences, around 40% seen once; the top ten hold over 3.5%. Ranging in age from about 6 to 95, the donors were healthy Caucasian individuals from Russia. Trimming removed 0 bases from V and 1 base from J, with 9 bases in between. Germline loops: CDR1 MGHRA, CDR2 YSYEKL. CDR3 length: 15 residues.

This chain connects TRBV4-1 to TRBJ2-5; the D is unclear. Sequenced: blood. The origin of this receptor is a woman aged 18-30 years in good health. CDR3 sequence (DNA): TGCGCCAGCAGCCAAGAGTCGGCAGCCCAAGAGACCCAGTACTTC. It is translated as CASSQESAAQETQYF.